A single sample gave rise to the 31 T cell receptor beta chains below, sequenced in a study of molecular identifiers for immune sequencing clone quantification. TCRdb recomputed calls from the PCR reads with MiXCR, one row per CDR3 protein. The data hold nearly 650,000 distinct CDR3 sequences, with 25% observed a single time. Sequences were obtained from naive CD8+ T cells from blood, with Jurkat cell RNA spiked in. The subset: FACS-sorted CD8+CD4-CCR7+CD45RA+ naive T cells. These receptors all come from a human donor in good health. Some libraries in this study had Jurkat cell RNA spiked in.

The sample holds a few counts of this clonotype. The CDR3 protein is CASSSTFQGYLYTEAFF. As DNA, the CDR3 is TGTGCCAGCAGTTCTACATTTCAGGGTTATTTGTACACTGAAGCTTTCTTT. This sequence joins TRBV28 and TRBJ1-1; D is possibly TRBD1 (5 bases). V was clipped by 4 bases and J by 3 bases, with 21 bases between them. The CDR3 runs 17 residues. CDR1 and CDR2 from the germline V gene are MDHEN and SYDVKM.

A word on this clonotype: A read error may account for a junction end that differs from germline. The CDR3 sequence: CASSYSASHEQYF. Here the CDR3 DNA reads TGTGCCAGCAGTTACAGCGCCTCCCACGAGCAGTACTTC. The chain uses TRBV6-2 or TRBV6-3 and TRBJ2-7, with D unclear. The CDR3 has 13 residues. Germline V CDR1 and CDR2: MNHEY, SVGEGT.

This clonotype was recorded at least ten times. The chain combines TRBV4-3 with TRBJ2-7, with 8 bases fitting TRBD1. The CDR3 is 16 residues long. The germline V gene has CDR1 LGHNA and CDR2 YSLEER. V lost 0 bases to trimming and J lost 2 bases; unmatched junction nucleotides: 6. CDR3 region: CASSQDRGQGAYEQYF. DNA of the CDR3: TGCGCCAGCAGCCAAGATCGAGGACAGGGTGCCTACGAGCAGTACTTC.

For this clonotype: Sequence at one end of the junction differs from germline and may be a read error. The chain has TRBV29-1 and TRBJ2-7, with a weak D call TRBD2 (7 bases). In germline, CDR1 is SQVTM, CDR2 ANQGSEA. CDR3 length: 12 residues. The CDR3, as DNA: TGCAGCGTTGCGGGGGGCCTGGATGCGCAGCACTTC. The encoded protein is CSVAGGLDAQHF.

J is TRBJ1-2 and V is TRBV12-3 or TRBV12-4; D is uncertain. Trimming took 6 bases from V and 3 from J, leaving 11 bases between them. This CDR3 region has 13 residues. CDR3: CASSQTLYYGYTF. CDR3 coding DNA: TGTGCCAGCAGCCAAACGCTGTACTATGGCTACACCTTC.

This clonotype was counted at least ten times. The rearrangement joins TRBV7-9 to TRBJ1-1, with TRBD1 matching 7 bases. This CDR3 comprises 14 residues. V trimming: 5 bases; J trimming: 3 bases; junction bases outside the gene matches: 6. Germline CDR1 is SEHNR and CDR2 is FQNEAQ (reference sequence). The CDR3 sequence is CASSKGTVDTEAFF. The CDR3 bases are TGTGCCAGCAGCAAAGGGACAGTAGACACTGAAGCTTTCTTT. Full variable domain (rest looked up from reference TRBV7-9 and TRBJ1-1): DTGVSQNPRHKITKRGQNVTFRCDPISEHNRLYWYRQTLGQGPEFLTYFQNEAQLEKSRLLSDRFSAERPKGSFSTLEIQRTEQGDSAMYLCASSKGTVDTEAFFGQGTRLTVV.

This clonotype showed up just a few times. V gene TRBV6-2 or TRBV6-3 combines with J gene TRBJ2-7, with D perhaps matching TRBD1 (5 bases). The ends were cut back, 0 bases at V and 1 base at J, with 13 bases in the middle. This CDR3 region has 16 residues. In germline, CDR1 is MNHEY, CDR2 SVGEGT. CDR3 sequence reads: CASSYSFRVGSYEQYF. The CDR3 DNA reads as TGTGCCAGCAGTTACTCGTTCAGGGTAGGATCCTACGAGCAGTACTTC.

In its sample, this clonotype was seen many times. DNA for the CDR3: TGTGCCAGCAGCTTGACAGGGGTAGGTGAAGCTTTCTTT. Its translation: CASSLTGVGEAFF. The gene calls are TRBV7-3 and TRBJ1-1, with 8 bases lining up with TRBD1. CDR1 is SGHTA, CDR2 FQGTGA, per germline. The CDR3 spans 13 residues. V lost 3 bases, J lost 7 bases, and 4 bases stayed unmatched.

Remarks on this clonotype: The CDR3 ends on some other residue instead of the conserved phenylalanine or tryptophan, so this is likely a read error. The chain is built from TRBV4-1 and TRBJ2-1; either TRBD1 or TRBD2 may supply D (5 bases each). There are 15 residues in the CDR3. V lost 1 base and J lost 2, with 9 bases in between. Germline CDR1 is MGHRA and CDR2 is YSYEKL. The CDR3 bases are TGCGCCAGCAGCCAAGTTGGGGGTCCCTACAATGAGCAGTTCCTC. Protein sequence: CASSQVGGPYNEQFL.

This clonotype was counted only a few times. The V gene is TRBV7-3, the J gene TRBJ1-5; D is undetermined. V shed 4 bases and J shed 0 bases, with 19 bases lying between them. The CDR3 loop spans 18 amino acids. CDR1 and CDR2 (germline): SGHTA, FQGTGA. This CDR3 is CASSSNGPVLGSNQPQHF. CDR3 DNA sequence: TGTGCCAGCAGCTCAAACGGACCAGTTTTGGGTAGCAATCAGCCCCAGCATTTT.

The sample holds a few counts of this clonotype. V gene TRBV5-1 combines with J gene TRBJ2-7; 7 nucleotides align to TRBD1. The length of the CDR3 is 15 residues. CDR1 is SGHRS, CDR2 YFSETQ, per germline. V was pared by 4 bases and J by 3 bases, with 10 bases of the junction left unmatched. The CDR3 is CASSPGYGTDYEQYF. As DNA, the CDR3 is TGCGCCAGCAGCCCCGGGTACGGGACAGACTACGAGCAGTACTTC.

This chain connects TRBV4-3 to TRBJ1-4, with D unclear. This CDR3 region has 16 residues. CDR1 is LGHNA, CDR2 YSLEER, per germline. V shed 5 bases and J shed 3 bases, with 16 bases lying between them. CDR3 nucleotide sequence: TGCGCCAGCAGCTTTCATGTGGAGGAGGCTAATGAAAAACTGTTTTTT. Protein product: CASSFHVEEANEKLFF.

This clonotype was detected many times. The rearrangement uses TRBV4-3 and TRBJ2-7, with D maybe TRBD2 (6 bases). Trimming shortened V by 1 base and J by 7 bases, and 14 bases separated the two germline ends. The CDR3 contains 14 residues. Germline CDR1 is LGHNA and CDR2 is YSLEER. The CDR3 reads CASSQGQGAGEQYF. The CDR3 DNA follows: TGCGCCAGCAGCCAAGGTCAGGGTGCGGGGGAGCAGTACTTC.

This clonotype was seen more than once but under ten times. This rearrangement joins TRBV4-3 to TRBJ2-7; 9 positions agree with TRBD2. CDR3 length: 15 residues. From germline, CDR1 is LGHNA and CDR2 YSLEER. V dropped 0 bases and J dropped 4; count of bases not matched to a gene: 4. For the CDR3, the DNA is TGCGCCAGCAGCCAAGAGAGTAGCGGGGGTTACGAGCAGTACTTC. This translates into CASSQESSGGYEQYF.

Of note for this clonotype: This may be a read error: a much more frequent sequence differs by one nucleotide. No conserved phenylalanine or tryptophan ends this CDR3, so it is likely a read error. The V and J genes are TRBV20-1 and TRBJ1-1; D possibly corresponds to TRBD1 (5 bases). V shed 2 bases and J shed 7 bases, with 8 bases lying between them. Looked up from germline, CDR1 is DFQATT and CDR2 is SNEGSKA (reference sequence). The CDR3 spans 11 residues. CDR3 protein: CSARLDSEAFL. In nucleotides, the CDR3 is TGCAGTGCTAGATTAGACAGTGAAGCTTTCCTT.

About this clonotype itself: A much larger clone lies a single base off, so this may be a read error. This chain links TRBV5-3 with TRBJ2-3; D ambiguous. TRBV5-3 is an open reading frame, and its role is uncertain. V lost 10 bases to trimming and J lost 0 bases, with 21 bases between them. This CDR3 comprises 16 residues. CDR3 region: CACSVVDSDSTDTQYF. The CDR3, as DNA: TGTGCCTGCAGCGTAGTAGACTCAGATAGCACAGATACGCAGTATTTT.

This clonotype was recorded a few times. The V and J genes are TRBV12-1 and TRBJ1-1. TRBV12-1 constitutes a pseudogene. This CDR3 region has 18 residues. The CDR3 DNA reads as TGTGCCAGCAGCTTTCTCCGGGCCCCACCTATTATCGACACTGAAGCTTTCTTT. Protein sequence: CASSFLRAPPIIDTEAFF.

This chain links TRBV7-9 with TRBJ2-3; 8 positions match TRBD1. Germline V gene data show CDR1 as SEHNR and CDR2 as FQNEAQ (reference sequence). Trimming took 8 bases from V and 6 from J; bases not matched to a gene: 13. CDR3 size: 15 residues. For the CDR3, the DNA is TGTGCCAGCGGACGGACAGGGTCCTTTGACGATACGCAGTATTTT. As protein: CASGRTGSFDDTQYF.

The table lists this clonotype with a few counts. The CDR3 is CASSMFKADTQYF. CDR3 DNA: TGTGCCAGTAGTATGTTTAAGGCAGATACGCAGTATTTT. V is TRBV19 and J is TRBJ2-3; D is undetermined. The CDR3 sequence is 13 residues long. The germline gives CDR1 LNHDA, CDR2 SQIVND (reference sequence). Between the trimmed V and J ends, which lost 3 bases and 4 bases, there was a span of 8 bases.

This clonotype has ten or more counts. The V call is TRBV5-1, the J call TRBJ1-6; a possible D gene is TRBD1 (6 bases). V lost 4 bases and J lost 4, with 15 bases in between. Germline values: CDR1 SGHRS, CDR2 YFSETQ. The CDR3 spans 16 residues. The CDR3, as DNA: TGCGCCAGCAGCCTGAGAGGACAGCAGTATAATTCACCCCTCCACTTT. This codes for CASSLRGQQYNSPLHF.

The chain carries TRBV27 and TRBJ1-6; TRBD1 agrees at 8 bases. V was clipped by 4 bases and J by 12 bases; unmatched bases: 2. CDR1 is MNHEY, CDR2 SMNVEV, per germline (reference sequence). The CDR3 runs to 12 residues. In nucleotides, the CDR3 is TGTGCCAGCAGTTATGGGACAGGACCCCTCCACTTT. Protein sequence: CASSYGTGPLHF.

The V gene is TRBV14, the J gene TRBJ1-1; D not certain. CDR1 and CDR2 from the germline V gene are SGHDN and FVKESK. The V end lost 1 base, the J end lost 3 bases, and 12 bases lay between the germline ends. The CDR3 is 15 amino acids. As DNA, the CDR3 is TGTGCCAGCAGCCAAGGTATTGAGGTGGACACTGAAGCTTTCTTT. Translated: CASSQGIEVDTEAFF.

This clonotype was detected ten times or more. The chain recombines TRBV20-1 with TRBJ2-7; TRBD2 matches at 11 bases. Per the germline V gene, CDR1 is DFQATT and CDR2 is SNEGSKA (reference sequence). CDR3 length: 18 residues. V gave up 0 bases and J gave up 2 bases; unmatched junction bases: 12. Here the CDR3 DNA reads TGCAGTGCTAGAGATCGAGGACTAGCGGGTGTCGAGGCCTACGAGCAGTACTTC. Translating gives CSARDRGLAGVEAYEQYF.

Of note for this clonotype: An end of the junction differs from the germline gene, which may be a read error. The V call is TRBV24-1, the J call TRBJ2-3; D unresolved. This CDR3 comprises 13 residues. Germline values: CDR1 KGHDR, CDR2 SFDVKD. CDR3 sequence: CATSEHLTDMQYF. The CDR3 DNA reads as TGTGCCACCAGTGAACACCTCACAGATATGCAGTATTTT.

With respect to this clonotype: A read error may account for a junction end that differs from germline. V is TRBV7-6 and J is TRBJ2-3; maybe TRBD1 (5 bases). CDR1 is SGHVS and CDR2 is FNYEAQ in the germline V gene. This CDR3 region has 15 residues. CDR3 protein: CASSFLTRGTNTQYF. In DNA form, the CDR3 reads TGTGCCAGCAGCTTTCTAACAAGGGGCACAAATACACAGTATTTT.

The chain has TRBV14 and TRBJ2-7; 11 bases match TRBD1. Germline V gene lookup returns CDR1 SGHDN and CDR2 FVKESK. The CDR3 covers 15 residues. V was clipped by 4 bases and J by 4 bases; unmatched bases: 6. For the CDR3, the DNA is TGTGCCAGCAGCCGGTCGGACAGGGGGCGGTACGAGCAGTACTTC. It codes for CASSRSDRGRYEQYF.

This clonotype came up many times. The J gene is TRBJ2-5, the V gene TRBV12-3 or TRBV12-4; 7 bases match TRBD1. The CDR3 sequence is 14 residues long. The ends lost 8 bases at V and 2 bases at J; junction bases unmatched: 8. The CDR3 DNA reads TGTGCCAGCTCCCACCGGGACAGTCAAGAGACCCAGTACTTC. Its translation is CASSHRDSQETQYF.

As concerns this clonotype: Germline and junction disagree at one end, which may indicate a read error. The chain recombines TRBV20-1 with TRBJ2-3; D is tentatively TRBD1 or TRBD2 (5 bases each). The germline V gene has CDR1 DFQATT and CDR2 SNEGSKA (reference sequence). The CDR3 has 13 amino acids. The CDR3 region is CSARSGLTDTRYF. The CDR3 DNA is TGCAGTGCTAGGAGCGGTTTGACAGATACGCGGTATTTT.

Points on this clonotype: The conserved closing phenylalanine or tryptophan is absent in this CDR3, likely reflecting a read error. V gene TRBV2 combines with J gene TRBJ1-1, with D possibly being TRBD1 (6 bases). Germline V gene data show CDR1 as SNHLY and CDR2 as FYNNEI. This CDR3 is 14 amino acids long. In DNA form, the CDR3 reads TGTGCCAGCCGTGAGGGGGGCCTGAACACTGAAGCTTTCCTT. Protein sequence: CASREGGLNTEAFL.

The chain couples TRBV19 to TRBJ1-5; D gene unclear. The V end was cut by 5 bases, the J end by 0 bases, with 11 bases between. This CDR3 spans 15 amino acids. Germline V gene sequence: CDR1 LNHDA, CDR2 SQIVND (reference sequence). The CDR3 coding sequence is TGTGCCAGTAGTTTCGGGCACCGTAGCAATCAGCCCCAGCATTTT. The encoded protein is CASSFGHRSNQPQHF.

A remark on this clonotype: This could be a read error, since a much larger clone is one nucleotide away. The rearrangement uses TRBV12-3 or TRBV12-4 and TRBJ1-5; D is unresolved. CDR3 size: 13 residues. DNA for the CDR3: TGTGCCAGCAGCGACTATAGCAATCAGCGCCAGCATTTT. Protein product: CASSDYSNQRQHF.